This T cell receptor (beta chain) stems from a study of T cells in Graves' hyperthyroidism and ophthalmopathy (dated by TCRdb to between 2019 and 2020). Turning to the overall study: Peripheral blood samples were taken at the time of initial diagnosis, prior to any treatment. To identify distinguishing TCR V-J signatures, a discovery cohort of roughly 100 patients was used, comprising 40 to 45 with Graves' ophthalmopathy and 57 with stable Graves' hyperthyroidism. Following sampling, methimazole starting at 30 mg daily was given to hyperthyroidism patients, and high-dose intravenous methylprednisolone was given to ophthalmopathy patients. Thyroid tissue and blood T-cell repertoires from several Graves' hyperthyroidism patients were also compared in the study. Prospective prediction of ophthalmopathy was tested in an independent validation cohort of about 19 hyperthyroidism patients and some 17 patients who later progressed to ophthalmopathy. The 95 to 100 discovery patients were divided at random into training and test sets in a 7:3 ratio. The paper describes TCR Vbeta CDR3 sequencing of 120 to 150 peripheral blood samples, made up of about 41 ophthalmopathy patients, approximately 76 hyperthyroidism patients and around 17 progressor patients. Paper-wide results and their limitations: In validation, the model predicted progression to ophthalmopathy with approximately 69% sensitivity and about 72% specificity, a median of 6.5 months before onset. Ophthalmopathy was separated from stable hyperthyroidism by a 13 V-J signature model, with over 85% sensitivity and 81% to 83% specificity obtained in cross-validation and 80%/75% obtained in testing. Most expanded thyroid clonotypes (frequency above 0.001) were also detected in blood, a finding suggesting that blood repertoires may reflect thyroid immune responses. Sample size was not statistically predetermined, and investigators were not blinded to group allocation.

In the ophthalmopathy patients, disease was moderately to severely active, with a Clinical Activity Score of 3 or more, a NOSPECS grade of 4 or more, and a duration of less than 3 months. Any patient with an uncontrolled infection, another autoimmune disease, pregnancy or lactation was excluded. Clinical symptoms, serum thyroxine and TRAb, thyroid ultrasound, and orbital computed tomography formed the basis for the diagnoses. PBMCs were separated from roughly 9.6 ml of fresh peripheral blood using Ficoll-Paque density gradient centrifugation. Total RNA was extracted with Trizol reagent, and quality was checked on an Agilent 2100 Bioanalyzer. Including the terminal cysteine and phenylalanine, the CDR3 comprises 14 residues. The only DNA kept is the CDR3, 42 bases in frame from the first base. The junction shows trimming of 7 bases on V and 7 bases on J, plus 19 bases between the germline ends. The germline V gene gives CDR1 as MNHNS and CDR2 as SASEGT.

This clonotype was seen repeatedly, ten times or more. No antigen is known for it. No much larger clone exists at a distance of one base, and base qualities are not known. The TCR beta CDR3 regions were amplified from RNA transcripts. The first round of RT-PCR for the TCR CDR3 was performed with the HTBI primer set and the Qiagen OneStep RT-PCR kit. Libraries were constructed in a second round of multiplex PCR, after which size selection and purification were performed. Paired-end sequencing of the libraries was performed with 100 bp reads on an Illumina HiSeq2000. On the study's bioinformatics: SOAPnuke was used to process the raw data, removing reads that contained adapters or uncalled bases, had a mean Phred below 15, or lacked an exact match to the constant primer or identifier. COPE v1.2.5 was used to merge the high-quality paired reads, and each unique nucleotide sequence was defined as a clonotype. Clonotypes were aligned to IMGT TRBV, TRBD and TRBJ reference segments using MiTCR v1.1. The analysis was restricted to V-J combinations with a frequency above 0.0001, which together covered 99% to 99.2% of the repertoires. A TCS score was defined as the ratio between F50 (clonal expansion) and ExV (chaos), using BLOSUM62-based TCRdist between CDR3 peptides within each V-J. Welch's t-statistics and random forest reduced 450 to 600 V-J features to under 15, which were used in a naive Bayes classifier (R e1071). In-frame beta chains were kept once TCRdb had trimmed the public reads at Q25 with fastp and called clones with MiXCR. Rows are unified per CDR3 protein, each entry keeping the most common DNA and genes. The V and J calls here are based on TCRdb, not the publication. This sample holds 330,000 or so distinct CDR3 sequences; 15% to 20% were observed only once. About 14% of the sample is held by the ten biggest clonotypes.

The sequenced sample was blood. The source of this sequence is a woman in her forties with Graves' ophthalmopathy. This receptor chain uses TRBV6-1 and TRBJ1-2, with TRBD1 perhaps the D gene, on 6 matching bases. In nucleotides, the sequence is TGTGCCAGCACCCTCCTAACAGGGTTCGTTGGCTACACCTTC. The translation is CASTLLTGFVGYTF.